The entry that follows covers one TCR beta chain sequence. Its antigen target is currently unknown. No quality values exist for individual bases; no much larger clone is one base distant. This sample was taken from a study of Ad26.COV2.S vaccination and SARS-CoV-2 variants (dated by TCRdb to about 2021). About the investigation overall: Vaccine-arm donors came from COV1001, a multicentre, randomized, double-blind, placebo-controlled phase I-IIa trial of Ad26.COV2.S in healthy adults. Ad26.COV2.S was administered intramuscularly at 5 x 10^10 or 1 x 10^11 viral particles, either as a single shot or as two shots given 56 days apart. The specificity and breadth of SARS-CoV-2-reactive T cell receptors after Ad26.COV2.S vaccination were assessed by TCRbeta repertoire sequencing. The TCR-sequenced set comprised around 30 samples: around 20 Ad26.COV2.S vaccine recipients, 5 placebo recipients and 8 SARS-CoV-2 convalescent individuals. Trial participants were randomized into five groups of five, in which low-dose or high-dose Ad26.COV2.S was given once or twice, or placebo was given on both occasions. Investigators remained blinded to trial group allocation during experiments and outcome assessment. Summary of the overall study and its limitations: The study was not powered for comparison of responses between vaccine doses or regimens. Substantial breadth of spike-specific CD8+ and CD4+ T cell responses was reported after vaccination. It was noted by the authors that total T cell responses may have been underestimated by the TCR breadth and depth analyses. Higher spike-specific TCR breadth was observed in Ad26.COV2.S recipients than in placebo recipients (P = 0.0014). Non-spike TCR breadth was comparable between vaccine and placebo recipients, consistent with the vaccine containing only spike.

V ends up 9 bases short and J 6 bases short, with an unmatched junction base count of 8. The CDR3 spans 13 residues, from the cysteine through the phenylalanine. Just CDR3 DNA is preserved here, 39 bases in frame from base 1. The germline V gene gives CDR1 as MNHEY and CDR2 as SVGAGI. The immunoSEQ Assay was the method used to sequence TCRbeta CDR3 regions. After extraction, genomic DNA underwent amplification by bias-controlled multiplex PCR, followed by high-throughput sequencing. The paper's data handling went like this. Collapsing and filtering of sequences were performed to quantify the absolute abundance of each unique TCRbeta CDR3 region. T cell fraction was estimated by normalizing TCRbeta template counts to usable DNA, with usable DNA measured through amplification of reference genes found in all nucleated cells. Repertoire TCRs were annotated as SARS-CoV-2-specific by exact matching of V gene, CDR3 amino acid sequence and J gene to a known reactive TCR set. The reference SARS-CoV-2 TCR set was derived from MIRA and filtered for enrichment in COVID-19-positive ImmuneCODE repertoires, a step that removed public or cross-reactive TCRs. Based on the MIRA antigens, annotated TCRs were further analysed at the level of specific ORF or position within ORF. Breadth was defined as annotated unique rearrangements over total unique productive rearrangements; depth was the summed frequency of those rearrangements. Group comparisons of TCR breadth used two-sided Wilcoxon rank-sum tests. The clones in this table, taken by TCRdb from immuneACCESS, are in-frame only. Not every clone is retained; where verified, under half of the shortfall comes from an unresolved V gene, and the cause of the rest is unknown. The D gene and trimming were derived from the DNA, and the V and J assignments and clone size from that table. This sample gives around 340,000 clones in total; less than 90% of them show up just once. Over 8.5% of the sample is held by the ten biggest clonotypes.

What the treatment or condition label conveys for this sample: roughly 18 received Ad26.COV2.S at low or high dose, single or two shots; 5 received placebo; per-sample allocation not given. Repertoires of vaccine and placebo recipients were sequenced from samples collected on day 63 after the first injection. In Cohort 1b, roughly 26 adults aged 18-55 years were enrolled at a single site in Boston, USA, between 29 July and 7 August 2020. Ad26.COV2.S was a replication-incompetent adenovirus type 26 vector expressing a prefusion-stabilized SARS-CoV-2 spike protein from the original Wuhan strain. In this chain, TRBV6-5 is recombined with TRBJ2-1, with 7 junctional bases fitting TRBD1. This sequence originates from a person between 18 and 60 years old who received the Ad26.COV2.S COVID-19 vaccine or a placebo. The sample in question was peripheral blood, obtained in a trial of Ad26.COV2.S vaccine versus placebo. The CDR3 in this case is CASRTGSLNEQFF. The sequenced DNA: TGTGCCAGTCGGACAGGATCTCTCAATGAGCAGTTCTTC.